These 22 T cell receptor beta chains came from one sample sequenced in a study of molecular identifiers for immune sequencing clone quantification. One entry per CDR3 protein results from TCRdb running MiXCR on the PCR reads. The table shows hundreds of thousands of distinct CDR3 sequences, with approximately 24% occurring only once. Sequencing used naive CD8+ T cells from blood, with Jurkat cell RNA spiked in. As to subset: FACS-sorted CD8+CD4-CCR7+CD45RA+ naive T cells. These receptors all stem from a human donor in good health. Some libraries in this study had Jurkat cell RNA spiked in.

This clonotype was seen only a few times. V and J are TRBV6-5 and TRBJ1-2; the D gene is possibly TRBD1 (6 bases). There are 14 residues in the CDR3. Trimming pared 0 bases from V and 7 bases from J, leaving 12 bases between. From germline, CDR1 is MNHEY and CDR2 SVGAGI. CDR3 in DNA: TGTGCCAGCAGTTACTCCCCGACAGGACCTGGCTACACCTTC. Its translation: CASSYSPTGPGYTF.

This clonotype was counted many times. The rearrangement uses TRBV7-2 and TRBJ2-5, with D perhaps given as TRBD1 or TRBD2 (5 bases each). V lost 3 bases and J 5 bases, leaving 16 bases between the germline ends. From germline, CDR1 is SGHTA and CDR2 FQGNSA. The CDR3 totals 15 residues. The CDR3 DNA follows: TGTGCCAGCAGCTTTTCCAGATCAGGGACCGAGACCCAGTACTTC. Its protein product is CASSFSRSGTETQYF.

Details on this clonotype: Just one base apart from a much larger clone, this may be a read error. The CDR3 carries no conserved terminal phenylalanine or tryptophan, so it likely arises from a read error. V gene TRBV12-3 or TRBV12-4 combines with J gene TRBJ2-6; 9 bases align to TRBD1. This CDR3 is 17 amino acids long. The junction had 4 bases not matched to a gene; V was cut back by 4 bases and J by 0 bases. Written as DNA, the CDR3 is TGTGCCAGCAGTTCGGACAGGGGCACCTCTGGGGCCAACGTCCTGACTTCC. Residues: CASSSDRGTSGANVLTS.

Points on this clonotype: This may be a read error: a much more frequent sequence differs by one nucleotide. J is TRBJ2-7 and V is TRBV4-1; 9 nucleotides line up with TRBD1. Germline CDR1 and CDR2: MGHRA and YSYEKL. With 0 bases clipped from V and 4 bases from J, the junction kept 7 bases outside the gene matches. The CDR3 is made up of 16 amino acids. The CDR3 sequence: CASSQDMGQGLYEQYF. The CDR3 coding sequence is TGCGCCAGCAGCCAAGATATGGGACAGGGATTGTACGAGCAGTACTTC.

The chain links TRBV20-1 to TRBJ2-5; 7 bases agree with TRBD2. The V gene end was trimmed by 3 bases and the J gene end by 4 bases; junction bases not matched to a gene: 2. In germline, CDR1 is DFQATT, CDR2 SNEGSKA (reference sequence). The CDR3 loop spans 12 amino acids. The CDR3 DNA reads TGCAGTGCTAGTGCGGGGGTAGAGACCCAGTACTTC. It translates to CSASAGVETQYF.

With regard to this clonotype: Just one base apart from a much larger clone, this may be a read error. The rearrangement joins TRBV5-1 to TRBJ2-1; TRBD2 aligns across 8 bases. The CDR3 length is 15 residues. Germline trimming cut 6 bases from V and 9 bases from J; bases unmatched to any gene: 14. In germline, CDR1 is SGHRS, CDR2 YFSETQ. CDR3 sequence: CASIGSGNASGEQFF. In nucleotides, the CDR3 is TGCGCCAGCATAGGTAGCGGGAATGCCTCCGGTGAGCAGTTCTTC.

This clonotype occurred a few times. The chain couples TRBV10-2 to TRBJ1-1; no firm D call. Trimming removed 4 bases at V and 0 bases at J, with 9 bases between. Germline values: CDR1 WSHSY, CDR2 SAAADI. The CDR3 covers 14 residues. Here the CDR3 reads CASSGYRVNTEAFF. DNA for the CDR3: TGCGCCAGCAGTGGTTACAGAGTGAACACTGAAGCTTTCTTT.

This clonotype appeared once. A single base separates this from a much larger clone, so it may be a read error. The chain employs TRBV27 and TRBJ2-7; possibly TRBD1 or TRBD2 for D (5 bases each). Germline V lookup: CDR1 MNHEY, CDR2 SMNVEV (reference sequence). The CDR3 contains 15 residues. Trimming removed 6 bases at V and 4 bases at J, with 19 bases between. CDR3 in amino acids: CASSWAGRAWYEQYF. The CDR3, as DNA: TGTGCCAGCAGCTGGGCAGGGAGAGCTTGGTACGAGCAGTACTTC.

The chain employs TRBV12-3 or TRBV12-4 and TRBJ2-1, with D possibly being TRBD1 (6 bases). The germline V and J ends were trimmed by 7 bases and 3 bases, with 13 bases remaining between them. This CDR3 is 14 amino acids long. The CDR3 DNA is TGTGCCAGCAATGGCCAGGGGAACTACAATGAGCAGTTCTTC. It codes for CASNGQGNYNEQFF.

V is TRBV4-3 and J is TRBJ2-7; unclear D gene. Trimming pared 4 bases from V and 2 bases from J, leaving 15 bases between. Germline CDR1 LGHNA, CDR2 YSLEER. This CDR3 spans 15 amino acids. The CDR3 reads CASSPARSLAYEQYF. CDR3 nucleotides: TGCGCCAGCAGCCCCGCGAGGTCACTCGCCTACGAGCAGTACTTC.

Of note for this clonotype: An end of the junction does not agree with germline; a read error may underlie this. This CDR3 is CASSFAYGYPF. CDR3 nucleotide sequence: TGTGCCAGCAGTTTCGCGTATGGCTACCCCTTC. This chain joins TRBV6-2 or TRBV6-3 and TRBJ1-2, with no clear D. From germline, CDR1 is MNHEY and CDR2 SVGEGT. There are 11 residues in the CDR3.

The chain carries TRBV25-1 and TRBJ2-7; possible D gene TRBD1, 7 bases. The V and J ends lost 3 bases and 2 bases respectively, with 11 bases between them. This CDR3 has 14 amino acids. Germline CDR1 is MGHDK and CDR2 is SYGVNS. CDR3 DNA sequence: TGTGCCAGCAGTGACAGGGGGGCGCCCTACGAGCAGTACTTC. Its translation: CASSDRGAPYEQYF.

This clonotype was found a few times. The V and J genes are TRBV27 and TRBJ2-1; D is uncertain. CDR3 length equals 13 residues. In germline, CDR1 is MNHEY, CDR2 SMNVEV (reference sequence). V was pared by 3 bases and J by 8 bases, with 11 bases between. The CDR3 loop reads CASSFTGMDEQFF. The DNA for the CDR3 is TGTGCCAGCAGTTTCACGGGCATGGATGAGCAGTTCTTC.

This clonotype was picked up many times. This chain joins TRBV4-1 and TRBJ1-5; 7 bases map to TRBD1. V gave up 4 bases and J gave up 0 bases; unmatched junction bases: 0. The CDR3 contains 14 residues. Germline CDR1 reads MGHRA; CDR2 reads YSYEKL. CDR3 nucleotides: TGCGCCAGCAGCCCAGGGGGTAGCAATCAGCCCCAGCATTTT. Protein sequence: CASSPGGSNQPQHF.

This chain joins TRBV28 and TRBJ2-7; D might be TRBD2 (6 bases). This CDR3 comprises 15 residues. The V gene lost 6 bases and the J gene lost 1 base, with 16 bases spanning the gap. CDR1 and CDR2 from the germline V gene are MDHEN and SYDVKM. CDR3 bases: TGTGCCAGCAGCAAAGGGACTCAAGCGTCCTACGAGCAGTACTTC. It translates to CASSKGTQASYEQYF.

This chain connects TRBV9 to TRBJ2-1; possibly TRBD2 for D (5 bases). V lost 2 bases and J 8 bases, leaving 11 bases between the germline ends. The CDR3 runs 13 residues. Germline V lookup: CDR1 SGDLS, CDR2 YYNGEE. The CDR3 sequence: CASSVSSIDEQFF. Here the CDR3 DNA reads TGTGCCAGCAGCGTTTCTAGCATCGATGAGCAGTTCTTC.

Many counts were recorded for this clonotype. The chain employs TRBV28 and TRBJ2-1; D is unresolved. The V and J ends lost 3 bases and 8 bases respectively, with 5 bases between them. The CDR3 is made up of 11 amino acids. CDR1 is MDHEN, CDR2 SYDVKM, per germline. For the CDR3, the DNA is TGTGCCAGCAGTTTCGAGGATGAGCAGTTCTTC. This codes for CASSFEDEQFF.

J is TRBJ2-2 and V is TRBV6-2 or TRBV6-3; no firm D call. This CDR3 has 15 amino acids. The V end lost 10 bases, the J end lost 4 bases, and 19 bases lay between the germline ends. From germline, CDR1 is MNHEY and CDR2 SVGEGT. This CDR3 is CANKNYLLTTGELFF. CDR3 bases: TGTGCCAACAAAAATTATTTGCTAACCACCGGGGAGCTGTTTTTT.

This clonotype occurred a few times. The rearrangement joins TRBV29-1 to TRBJ2-1, with D perhaps assigned TRBD1 or TRBD2 (5 bases each). Deletions cut 0 bases from V and 5 bases from J, with 11 bases between. CDR1 and CDR2 from the germline V gene are SQVTM and ANQGSEA. This CDR3 spans 14 amino acids. CDR3 coding DNA: TGCAGCGTTGAAGATCACGAGGGGAACAATGAGCAGTTCTTC. As protein: CSVEDHEGNNEQFF.

Only a few counts were recorded for this clonotype. The genes are TRBV19 and TRBJ1-1; 7 nucleotides align to TRBD1. This CDR3 has 15 amino acids. Per germline, CDR1 LNHDA and CDR2 SQIVND (reference sequence). The V segment lost 3 bases and the J segment 1 base; nucleotides outside the gene matches: 5. The DNA of the CDR3 is TGTGCCAGTAGTATCGGACAGGCGGCGAACACTGAAGCTTTCTTT. It specifies CASSIGQAANTEAFF. Full variable domain (remainder filled in from reference TRBV19 and TRBJ1-1): DGGITQSPKYLFRKEGQNVTLSCEQNLNHDAMYWYRQDPGQGLRLIYYSQIVNDFQKGDIAEGYSVSREKKESFPLTVTSAQKNPTAFYLCASSIGQAANTEAFFGQGTRLTVV.

With respect to this clonotype: One junction end disagrees with the germline gene, perhaps due to a read error. The chain joins TRBV4-1 to TRBJ1-5; D may be TRBD1 (6 bases). The CDR3 totals 15 residues. From germline, CDR1 is MGHRA and CDR2 YSYEKL. Written as DNA, the CDR3 is TGCGCCAGCAGCCAAGTCCCAGGGGAAAATCAGCCCCCGCATTTT. Amino acids: CASSQVPGENQPPHF.

This clonotype was seen more than once but under ten times. This chain joins TRBV12-3 or TRBV12-4 and TRBJ1-1; a weak D match, TRBD1 (5 bases). The CDR3 has 14 amino acids. Deletions cut 5 bases from V and 5 bases from J, with 15 bases between. As DNA, the CDR3 is TGTGCCAGCAGTCCTGGGGCGGCAGTAACTGAAGCTTTCTTT. The encoded protein is CASSPGAAVTEAFF.